These T cell receptor beta chains were read from a single sample in a study of cytomegalovirus exposure and HLA in healthy donors. Data came from immunoSEQ multiplex PCR; TCRdb stores just in-frame clones and leaves some out. Of about 140,000 clones in the sample, around nine tenths are singletons; the top ten hold just under 8%. Sequenced: PBMCs. These receptors were obtained from a woman in her late teens or twenties in good health and CMV-seropositive. Both conserved end residues are part of each CDR3. Each record gives: CDR3 DNA, CDR3 protein, D gene, V gene, clone size, J gene. A D gene is named only where the DNA matches it firmly. Rows may omit the clone size; those that give it use once, few, many or a size class.

CDR3nt: TGCGCCAGCAGCTTGGCTGGGACAGGGAATGAAAAACTGTTTTTT
CDR3aa: CASSLAGTGNEKLFF
d_gene: TRBD1
v_gene: TRBV5-1
abundance: NA
j_gene: TRBJ1-4

CDR3nt: TGTGCCAGCAGCGGGACAGGGGGCAATGAGCAGTTCTTC
CDR3aa: CASSGTGGNEQFF
d_gene: TRBD1
v_gene: TRBV9
abundance: few
j_gene: TRBJ2-1

CDR3nt: TGTGCCAGCAGCCCGTGGGGGGGACAGGGGCGGTACGAGCAGTACTTC
CDR3aa: CASSPWGGQGRYEQYF
d_gene: TRBD1
v_gene: TRBV4-2
abundance: few
j_gene: TRBJ2-7

CDR3nt: TGTGCCAGCAGCTCCCGACAGACAGCCAAAAACATTCAGTACTTC
CDR3aa: CASSSRQTAKNIQYF
d_gene: NA
v_gene: TRBV21-1
abundance: NA
j_gene: TRBJ2-4

CDR3nt: TGCGCCAGCACCTCCTCTACCCAACTAGCGGGGGGGCCAGGTGAGCAGTTCTTC
CDR3aa: CASTSSTQLAGGPGEQFF
d_gene: TRBD2
v_gene: TRBV4-1
abundance: NA
j_gene: TRBJ2-1

CDR3nt: TGTGCCATCAGCCTGGACAGGGGATCCCTCGATACGCAGTATTTT
CDR3aa: CAISLDRGSLDTQYF
d_gene: TRBD1
v_gene: TRBV10-3
abundance: NA
j_gene: TRBJ2-3

CDR3nt: TGTGCCAGTACCACACTCGGGGTGGAGCGCAATCAGCCCCAGCATTTT
CDR3aa: CASTTLGVERNQPQHF
d_gene: NA
v_gene: TRBV19
abundance: NA
j_gene: TRBJ1-5

CDR3nt: TGTGCCAGCAGGGCGGGACAGGGTAGCAGGGAAGCTTTCTTT
CDR3aa: CASRAGQGSREAFF
d_gene: TRBD1
v_gene: TRBV6-5
abundance: few
j_gene: TRBJ1-1

CDR3nt: TGTGCCAGCAGCTTAGAGATTAGACAGGGTGGGAATTCACCCCTCCACTTT
CDR3aa: CASSLEIRQGGNSPLHF
d_gene: TRBD1
v_gene: TRBV7-6
abundance: NA
j_gene: TRBJ1-6

CDR3nt: TGTGCCAGCAGCCCCGGACAGGGGTGGGGCTACACCTTC
CDR3aa: CASSPGQGWGYTF
d_gene: TRBD1
v_gene: TRBV7-3
abundance: NA
j_gene: TRBJ1-2

CDR3nt: TGTGCCAGCAGCTTGTTAGGACAGCTCTCCTACGAGCAGTACTTC
CDR3aa: CASSLLGQLSYEQYF
d_gene: NA
v_gene: TRBV5-4
abundance: once
j_gene: TRBJ2-7

CDR3nt: TGTGCCAGCAGCTCAGGGACAAAAGGGAACACCATATATTTT
CDR3aa: CASSSGTKGNTIYF
d_gene: NA
v_gene: TRBV5-4
abundance: NA
j_gene: TRBJ1-3

CDR3nt: TGTGCCATCAGTGGTTCAGTCAACACCGGGGAGCTGTTTTTT
CDR3aa: CAISGSVNTGELFF
d_gene: NA
v_gene: TRBV10-3
abundance: NA
j_gene: TRBJ2-2

CDR3nt: TGTGCCAGCTCACCAGGGACAGGGCAAGGGTCACCCCTCCACTTT
CDR3aa: CASSPGTGQGSPLHF
d_gene: TRBD1
v_gene: TRBV18
abundance: few
j_gene: TRBJ1-6

CDR3nt: TGTGCCAGCAGTGAAGTAGTAGCGGGGGGGGGCACAGATACGCAGTATTTT
CDR3aa: CASSEVVAGGGTDTQYF
d_gene: TRBD2
v_gene: TRBV6-1
abundance: once
j_gene: TRBJ2-3

CDR3nt: TGTGCCAGCAGTGAAGACCCGGGGGAATCACCCCTCCACTTT
CDR3aa: CASSEDPGESPLHF
d_gene: NA
v_gene: TRBV2
abundance: NA
j_gene: TRBJ1-6

CDR3nt: TGTGCCAGCAGCCTCAACCAGGGTCCCCTTAACTATGGCTACACCTTC
CDR3aa: CASSLNQGPLNYGYTF
d_gene: NA
v_gene: TRBV7-9
abundance: NA
j_gene: TRBJ1-2

CDR3nt: TGTGCCAGCAGCGTAGACGGGAGGTTCTCCGGGGAGCTGTTTTTT
CDR3aa: CASSVDGRFSGELFF
d_gene: TRBD2
v_gene: TRBV9
abundance: NA
j_gene: TRBJ2-2

CDR3nt: TGCGCCAGCTCAGGACCCGGACAGCCAGAGCAGTACTTC
CDR3aa: CASSGPGQPEQYF
d_gene: NA
v_gene: TRBV5-1
abundance: NA
j_gene: TRBJ2-7

CDR3nt: TGTGCCAGCAGTTCCAAACCCAGAGCGAATGGCTACACCTTC
CDR3aa: CASSSKPRANGYTF
d_gene: NA
v_gene: TRBV28
abundance: NA
j_gene: TRBJ1-2

CDR3nt: TGTGCCAGCAGTGAAGCAGGTCGGGGGTCCGTTTCGGAGCTGTTTTTT
CDR3aa: CASSEAGRGSVSELFF
d_gene: NA
v_gene: TRBV6-1
abundance: NA
j_gene: TRBJ2-2

CDR3nt: TGTGCCAGCAGTTACTCTCAGGGGGCGAAAAACACCATATATTTT
CDR3aa: CASSYSQGAKNTIYF
d_gene: TRBD1
v_gene: TRBV6-6
abundance: NA
j_gene: TRBJ1-3

CDR3nt: TGCGCCAGCAGCTTGGAAGGGGAGGGTCTCCGAGAGACCCAGTACTTC
CDR3aa: CASSLEGEGLRETQYF
d_gene: TRBD2
v_gene: TRBV5-1
abundance: NA
j_gene: TRBJ2-5